This TCR beta chain was sequenced for a study of blood T cell repertoires in COVID-19. Trimming cost V 2 bases and J 4 bases, with 14 bases left between them. The CDR3 consists of 15 residues. Germline CDR1 MNHNS, CDR2 SASEGT. Method: immunoSEQ multiplex PCR; TCRdb's copy keeps in-frame clones and lacks some. Among tens of thousands of clones listed, approximately 91% were seen once. This sequence was found in a man between 70 and 80 years old with acute or convalescent COVID-19. V and J are TRBV6-1 and TRBJ1-2; D unclear. The sequenced material came from peripheral blood. The CDR3 DNA sequence: TGTGCCAGCAGTGAAATAACTGGGGAGGGCTATGGCTACACCTTC. Translated: CASSEITGEGYGYTF.